A single sample gave rise to the 5 T cell receptor beta chains below, sequenced in a study of T cell repertoires in cytomegalovirus infection. TCRdb analysed the reads with MiXCR anew, one entry per CDR3 protein. The sample holds around 570,000 distinct CDR3 sequences, roughly 42% seen once. What these receptors recognize is not known. The sequencing used cultured PBMCs, collected from culture after CMV antigen stimulation. These receptors were collected from a human donor in good health (CMV status not recorded). Some clones in this sample may be carry-over from other donors' samples.

This clonotype was found many times. The gene calls are TRBV5-4 and TRBJ2-3; 7 nucleotides align to TRBD2. V dropped 4 bases and J dropped 5; count of bases not matched to a gene: 10. The V gene's germline CDR1 is SGHNT and CDR2 YYREEE (reference sequence). The CDR3 is 15 residues long. DNA for the CDR3: TGTGCCAGCAGCCCTAGCGGAGGGGAGATAGATACGCAGTATTTT. Translated: CASSPSGGEIDTQYF.

There are a few counts of this clonotype. This chain connects TRBV7-6 to TRBJ1-1; D gene unclear. The CDR3 is 14 amino acids. From germline, CDR1 is SGHVS and CDR2 FNYEAQ. Deletions cut 3 bases from V and 3 bases from J, with 11 bases between. This chain's CDR3 is CASSFTNRDTEAFF. As DNA, the CDR3 is TGTGCCAGCAGCTTCACCAACCGGGACACTGAAGCTTTCTTT.

This clonotype was seen only a few times. The gene calls are TRBV7-9 and TRBJ2-3; D gene ambiguous. In germline, CDR1 is SEHNR, CDR2 FQNEAQ (reference sequence). V was cut by 4 bases and J by 5 bases, with 10 bases left in between. The length of the CDR3 is 13 residues. CDR3 region: CASSSSNGDTQYF. DNA for the CDR3: TGTGCCAGCAGCTCCTCGAATGGAGATACGCAGTATTTT. The full variable domain, in which reference TRBV7-9 and TRBJ2-3 provide the parts outside the CDR3, is DTGVSQNPRHKITKRGQNVTFRCDPISEHNRLYWYRQTLGQGPEFLTYFQNEAQLEKSRLLSDRFSAERPKGSFSTLEIQRTEQGDSAMYLCASSSSNGDTQYFGPGTRLTVL.

This rearrangement joins TRBV20-1 to TRBJ1-5; possibly TRBD1 for D (6 bases). V gave up 3 bases and J gave up 6 bases, with 15 bases separating them. The CDR3 is 14 amino acids. Germline V gene data show CDR1 as DFQATT and CDR2 as SNEGSKA (reference sequence). The CDR3 loop reads CSASLVTGRQPQHF. The DNA for the CDR3 is TGCAGTGCTAGCCTAGTCACAGGGCGTCAGCCCCAGCATTTT.

This clonotype has a count of ten or more. The chain uses TRBV4-3 and TRBJ1-1; D gene unclear. The germline V gene encodes CDR1 LGHNA and CDR2 YSLEER. The CDR3 has 15 residues. The germline V and J ends were trimmed by 0 bases and 1 base, with 9 bases remaining between them. In nucleotides, the CDR3 is TGCGCCAGCAGCCAAGATCATCGGGGGAACACTGAAGCTTTCTTT. Amino acid sequence: CASSQDHRGNTEAFF.